Presented here are 19 T cell receptor beta chains from one specimen sequenced in a study of T cells in Graves' hyperthyroidism and ophthalmopathy. RNA transcripts served as the template for amplifying TCR beta CDR3 regions. The TCR CDR3 was amplified in a first-round RT-PCR using the HTBI primer set. TCRdb called the multiplex PCR reads again in MiXCR, with one record for every CDR3 protein. The data contain around 660,000 distinct CDR3 sequences, nearly 45% of them singletons. Sequenced: peripheral blood or thyroid tissue (not recorded which). The receptors stem from an adult man with Graves' disease, either hyperthyroidism or ophthalmopathy (not recorded which).

To note about this clonotype: A clone one base away is much larger, so this may be a read error. The rearrangement links TRBV2 to TRBJ1-5; 7 bases are shared with TRBD1. Per the germline V gene, CDR1 is SNHLY and CDR2 is FYNNEI. The CDR3 has 15 residues. V shed 4 bases and J 3 bases; nucleotides not matched to a gene: 6. Here the CDR3 reads CASSGWDRYNQPQHF. DNA of the CDR3: TGTGCCAGCAGTGGGTGGGACAGATACAATCAGCCCCAGCATTTT.

In its sample, this clonotype was seen a few times. CDR3 DNA: TGTGCCAGCAGCCAGGGGTTGTGGAATTCACCCCTCCACTTT. Its translation is CASSQGLWNSPLHF. The chain joins TRBV7-2 to TRBJ1-6, with TRBD1 as a possible D gene (6 bases). The germline V gene encodes CDR1 SGHTA and CDR2 FQGNSA. The V and J ends lost 5 bases and 7 bases respectively, with 12 bases between them. This CDR3 is 14 amino acids long.

This clonotype has only a few counts. The chain recombines TRBV12-3 or TRBV12-4 with TRBJ1-2, with D uncertain. The CDR3 has 16 amino acids. Trimming took off 8 bases at V and 0 bases at J, with 19 bases between the two ends. The CDR3: CASPDLKGSTNYGYTF. The CDR3 DNA reads TGTGCCAGCCCCGACCTAAAGGGTAGCACTAACTATGGCTACACCTTC.

This clonotype was seen more than once but under ten times. At one end, the junction sequence differs from germline, possibly due to a read error. The chain links TRBV7-3 to TRBJ1-1; D call uncertain. This CDR3 has 13 amino acids. Germline lookup yields CDR1 SGHTA and CDR2 FQGTGA. Written as DNA, the CDR3 is TGTGCCAGCACCTTAAACATGAACACTGAAGCTTTCTTT. This codes for CASTLNMNTEAFF. The entire variable domain, with the rest obtained from reference TRBV7-3 and TRBJ1-1, is as follows: GAGVSQTPSNKVTEKGKYVELRCDPISGHTALYWYRQSLGQGPEFLIYFQGTGAADDSGLPNDRFFAVRPEGSVSTLKIQRTERGDSAVYLCASTLNMNTEAFFGQGTRLTVV.

This clonotype has ten or more counts. The chain has TRBV7-8 and TRBJ2-6, with 8 positions matching TRBD1. The CDR3 has 17 residues. From germline, CDR1 is SGHVS and CDR2 FQNEAQ. V lost 7 bases, J lost 2 bases, and 10 bases stayed unmatched. CDR3: CASTGQGPSPGANVLTF. In DNA, the CDR3 is TGTGCCAGCACCGGACAGGGCCCGTCTCCTGGGGCCAACGTCCTGACTTTC.

For this clonotype: It may be a read error: a sequence one base away is much more abundant. The chain carries TRBV7-9 and TRBJ2-6; D is uncertain. In germline, CDR1 is SEHNR, CDR2 FQNEAQ (reference sequence). The CDR3 consists of 12 residues. Between the trimmed V and J ends, which lost 2 bases and 6 bases, there was a span of 2 bases. In DNA, the CDR3 is TGTGCCAGCAGCTTATCGGCCAACGTCCTGACTTTC. It encodes CASSLSANVLTF.

About this clonotype: This clone may be a read error of a much larger clone one base away. The chain joins TRBV9 to TRBJ2-2; D might be TRBD1 or TRBD2, each matching 5 bases. There are 12 residues in the CDR3. Germline V gene data show CDR1 as SGDLS and CDR2 as YYNGEE. CDR3 DNA sequence: TGTGCCAGCAGCGGAGGGGAAAGGGAGCTGCTTTTT. It is translated as CASSGGERELLF.

This clonotype was recorded at least ten times. The rearrangement links TRBV2 to TRBJ1-2, with 7 bases fitting TRBD1. The germline gives CDR1 SNHLY, CDR2 FYNNEI. V was pared by 7 bases and J by 4 bases, with 3 bases of the junction left unmatched. This CDR3 contains 12 residues. DNA for the CDR3: TGTGCCAGCACCGGGACAGTCTATGGCTACACCTTC. As protein: CASTGTVYGYTF.

The rearrangement joins TRBV29-1 to TRBJ1-1; tentatively, D is TRBD1 (5 bases). The CDR3 contains 12 residues. With 4 bases removed from V and 2 bases from J, the gap between germline ends came to 8 bases. Germline CDR1 SQVTM, CDR2 ANQGSEA. The CDR3 sequence is CSVGRGNTEAFF. Written as DNA, the CDR3 is TGCAGCGTTGGTCGGGGCAACACTGAAGCTTTCTTT.

The chain combines TRBV6-1 with TRBJ2-7; 10 positions agree with TRBD2. The trim removed 5 bases at V and 6 bases at J, leaving 13 bases unmatched. The CDR3 runs to 16 residues. The germline CDR1 and CDR2 sequences are MNHNS and SASEGT. Here the CDR3 reads CASSYSDLAGAREQYF. The CDR3 DNA reads as TGTGCCAGCAGTTACTCTGATCTAGCGGGAGCTCGCGAGCAGTACTTC.

V is TRBV2 and J is TRBJ1-6; the match to TRBD1 covers 8 bases. Looked up from germline, CDR1 is SNHLY and CDR2 is FYNNEI. This CDR3 region has 16 residues. V dropped 3 bases and J dropped 7; count of bases not matched to a gene: 8. The CDR3 loop reads CASSDQGTGWNSPLHF. In nucleotides, the CDR3 is TGTGCCAGCAGTGACCAAGGGACAGGTTGGAATTCACCCCTCCACTTT. Combining the CDR3 with reference TRBV2 and TRBJ1-6 gives the whole variable domain EPEVTQTPSHQVTQMGQEVILRCVPISNHLYFYWYRQILGQKVEFLVSFYNNEISEKSEIFDDQFSVERPDGSNFTLKIRSTKLEDSAMYFCASSDQGTGWNSPLHFGNGTRLTVT.

The rearrangement links TRBV7-2 to TRBJ2-3; D gene unclear. This CDR3 contains 16 residues. V was clipped by 3 bases and J by 0 bases, with 13 bases between them. CDR1 is SGHTA and CDR2 is FQGNSA in the germline V gene. This CDR3 reads CASSFRLGISTDTQYF. DNA for the CDR3: TGTGCCAGCAGCTTTCGGCTGGGAATTAGCACAGATACGCAGTATTTT.

This clonotype has ten or more counts. CDR3 DNA sequence: TGTGCCACCAGCCCAAGAAGGGGTAATCAGCCCCAGCATTTT. It translates to CATSPRRGNQPQHF. V usage is TRBV15 and J usage is TRBJ1-5, with D perhaps matching TRBD1 (5 bases). Germline V gives CDR1 LNHNV, CDR2 YYDKDF (reference sequence). V lost 5 bases to trimming and J lost 4 bases, with 12 bases between them. The CDR3 has 14 residues.

V is TRBV2 and J is TRBJ1-5; 12 nucleotides line up with TRBD1. Germline values: CDR1 SNHLY, CDR2 FYNNEI. This CDR3 is built from 15 residues. After removal of 3 bases from V and 6 bases from J, the junction contained 3 bases not matched to a gene. As DNA, the CDR3 is TGTGCCAGCAGTGAGGGACAGGGGGCGTCTCAGCCCCAGCATTTT. Protein: CASSEGQGASQPQHF.

This clonotype came up a few times. V gene TRBV29-1 combines with J gene TRBJ2-5; D perhaps matches TRBD1 (6 bases). Germline V CDR1 and CDR2: SQVTM, ANQGSEA. This CDR3 region has 13 residues. V was shortened by 8 bases and J by 1 base, with 14 bases between the two germline ends. The CDR3, as DNA: TGCAGCACCTTGGGGGCTTTCCAAGAGACCCAGTACTTC. Encoded protein: CSTLGAFQETQYF.

The CDR3 DNA reads TGCAGTGCCCGAAGGACAGGGGGACGTAATCAGCCCCAGCATTTT. It yields the protein CSARRTGGRNQPQHF. The V and J genes are TRBV20-1 and TRBJ1-5; 10 nucleotides line up with TRBD1. Germline CDR1 and CDR2: DFQATT and SNEGSKA (reference sequence). The CDR3 is 15 residues long. V lost 6 bases and J lost 4; bases outside the gene matches: 9.

This clonotype appeared a few times. The chain employs TRBV5-6 and TRBJ1-6; TRBD1 aligns across 7 bases. The CDR3 is made up of 14 amino acids. Germline V lookup: CDR1 SGHDT, CDR2 YYEEEE. Trimming took 2 bases from V and 7 from J; bases not matched to a gene: 3. CDR3 sequence: CASSFGTVNSPLHF. As DNA, the CDR3 is TGTGCCAGCAGCTTTGGGACAGTAAATTCACCCCTCCACTTT.

This clonotype was observed once. The chain couples TRBV29-1 to TRBJ1-4; the D is unclear. Trimming stripped 4 bases from V and 7 bases from J, with 13 bases between. CDR3 length equals 13 residues. Germline-derived CDR1 and CDR2 are SQVTM and ANQGSEA. Here the CDR3 DNA reads TGCAGCGTTGGAGGGTTAGGTTCTGAAAAACTGTTTTTT. This codes for CSVGGLGSEKLFF.

Regarding this clonotype: A much larger clone sits a single nucleotide away, making a read error possible. The V call is TRBV2, the J call TRBJ1-1; TRBD1 aligns across 7 bases. Germline CDR1 and CDR2: SNHLY and FYNNEI. This CDR3 is built from 17 residues. This CDR3 is CAGSEPRQGGRNTEAFF. CDR3 DNA sequence: TGTGCCGGCAGTGAGCCTCGACAGGGCGGTCGGAACACTGAAGCTTTCTTT.